These 7 T cell receptor beta chains were all obtained from the same sample, sequenced in a study of T cell repertoires in cytomegalovirus infection. TCRdb re-analysed the reads in MiXCR, keeping a single row per CDR3 protein. The table shows about 770,000 distinct CDR3 sequences, with about 28% occurring only once. No antigens are known for them. The source was cultured CD8+ T cells from PBMCs, collected from culture after CMV antigen stimulation. Source of these receptors: a human donor in good health (CMV status not recorded). Some clones in this sample may be carry-over from other donors' samples.

This clonotype was picked up one time. The CDR3 protein is CASSFGTPTNSPLHF. For the CDR3, the DNA is TGTGCCAGCAGCTTCGGGACACCCACTAATTCACCCCTCCACTTT. V gene TRBV7-4 combines with J gene TRBJ1-6; a possible D gene is TRBD1 (6 bases). V lost 3 bases and J 6 bases, leaving 12 bases between the germline ends. From germline, CDR1 is SGHVT and CDR2 SQSDAQ. The CDR3 runs 15 residues.

The chain has TRBV10-3 and TRBJ2-1; no reliable D call. The CDR3 sequence is 17 residues long. Trimming left V 8 bases short and J 4 bases short, with 24 bases between. CDR1 is ENHRY and CDR2 is SYGVKD in the germline V gene. DNA for the CDR3: TGTGCCATCCGTCGGTTTGTGGCGACGGAGACTTACAATGAGCAGTTCTTC. This encodes CAIRRFVATETYNEQFF.

This clonotype was detected a few times. This chain connects TRBV6-6 to TRBJ1-5, with unresolved D. CDR3 size: 17 residues. The V end lost 0 bases, the J end lost 0 bases, and 12 bases lay between the germline ends. Germline CDR1 is MNHNY and CDR2 is SVGAGI (reference sequence). CDR3 sequence reads: CASSYSSIGYSNQPQHF. The CDR3 DNA is TGTGCCAGCAGTTACTCTTCAATAGGATATAGCAATCAGCCCCAGCATTTT.

The chain couples TRBV4-3 to TRBJ2-1; 11 nucleotides agree with TRBD2. Germline CDR1 is LGHNA and CDR2 is YSLEER. The V segment lost 0 bases and the J segment 7 bases; nucleotides outside the gene matches: 11. CDR3 length: 18 residues. The CDR3: CASSQDVVAGGRGNEQFF. The CDR3 DNA reads TGCGCCAGCAGCCAAGATGTTGTAGCGGGGGGGCGGGGTAATGAGCAGTTCTTC.

This clonotype was recorded a few times. This sequence joins TRBV27 and TRBJ2-5, with TRBD1 matching over 12 bases. CDR3 length: 15 residues. Germline lookup yields CDR1 MNHEY and CDR2 SMNVEV (reference sequence). The ends lost 8 bases at V and 5 bases at J; junction bases unmatched: 9. CDR3: CASRSGQGAFETQYF. Here the CDR3 DNA reads TGTGCCAGCCGCTCGGGACAGGGGGCCTTTGAGACCCAGTACTTC.

J is TRBJ1-1 and V is TRBV11-1, with TRBD1 identical over 8 bases. The germline V gene encodes CDR1 SGHAT and CDR2 FQDESV (reference sequence). Trimming removed 5 bases from V and 7 bases from J; junction bases left unmatched: 3. The CDR3 is 12 amino acids. The CDR3, as DNA: TGTGCCAGCAGCCAGGGGGCTATTGAAGCTTTCTTT. It encodes CASSQGAIEAFF.

In this sample, this clonotype turned up many times. This chain joins TRBV6-1 and TRBJ1-5, with no clear D. The CDR3 length is 15 residues. The V end lost 2 bases, the J end lost 0 bases, and 8 bases lay between the germline ends. CDR1 and CDR2 from the germline V gene are MNHNS and SASEGT. The CDR3 loop is CASSEWGNSNQPQHF. CDR3 in DNA: TGTGCCAGCAGTGAATGGGGAAATAGCAATCAGCCCCAGCATTTT.